Shown below are 3 T cell receptor beta chains from a single sample sequenced in a study of T-cell memory formation after mild COVID-19. Each CDR3 protein gets one entry after TCRdb re-called the 5' RACE reads with MiXCR. The table includes roughly 300,000 distinct CDR3 sequences, approximately 7.6% detected once. The sequenced material came from PBMCs or a T cell subset sorted from them (not recorded which). These receptors came from a man aged 18-30 years who had mild COVID-19 (a few samples of this study predate the infection). Cell type and time point are not known.

In nucleotides, the CDR3 is TGCGCCAGCAGCTCCGGGACAGTCTACTATGGCTACACCTTC. Its protein product is CASSSGTVYYGYTF. The J gene is TRBJ1-2, the V gene TRBV4-1; 7 nucleotides agree with TRBD1. CDR3 length: 14 residues. Per germline, CDR1 MGHRA and CDR2 YSYEKL. The V segment lost 5 bases and the J segment 3 bases; nucleotides outside the gene matches: 6.

This clonotype was counted between two and nine times. The chain joins TRBV7-8 to TRBJ2-7, with D perhaps matching TRBD1 (5 bases). Germline V gene lookup returns CDR1 SGHVS and CDR2 FQNEAQ. There are 14 residues in the CDR3. V lost 2 bases, J lost 3 bases, and 11 bases lay in between. CDR3 protein: CASSLQGQLYEQYF. DNA for the CDR3: TGTGCCAGCAGCTTACAGGGTCAGCTCTACGAGCAGTACTTC.

This clonotype was picked up many times. This chain connects TRBV5-1 to TRBJ1-5; D is possibly TRBD1 (5 bases). This CDR3 has 15 residues. V shed 4 bases and J shed 7 bases, with 18 bases lying between them. Per the germline V gene, CDR1 is SGHRS and CDR2 is YFSETQ. The CDR3 loop reads CASSDTGTPGQPQHF. In DNA form, the CDR3 reads TGCGCCAGCAGCGATACCGGGACCCCGGGACAGCCCCAGCATTTT.